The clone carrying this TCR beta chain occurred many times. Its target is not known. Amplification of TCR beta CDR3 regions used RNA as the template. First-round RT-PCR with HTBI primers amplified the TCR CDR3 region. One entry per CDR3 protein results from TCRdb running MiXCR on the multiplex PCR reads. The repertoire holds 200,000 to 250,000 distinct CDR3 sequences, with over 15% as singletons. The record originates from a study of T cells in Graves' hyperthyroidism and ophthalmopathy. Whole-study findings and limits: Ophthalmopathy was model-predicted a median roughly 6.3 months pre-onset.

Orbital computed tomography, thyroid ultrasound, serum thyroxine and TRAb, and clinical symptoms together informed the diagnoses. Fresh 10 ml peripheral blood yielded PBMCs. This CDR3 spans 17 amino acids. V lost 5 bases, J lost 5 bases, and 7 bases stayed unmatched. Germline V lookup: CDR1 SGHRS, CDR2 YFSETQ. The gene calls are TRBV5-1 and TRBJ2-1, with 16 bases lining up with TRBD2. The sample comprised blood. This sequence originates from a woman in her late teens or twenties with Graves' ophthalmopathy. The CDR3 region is CASRIGTSGRGNNEQFF. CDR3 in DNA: TGCGCCAGCAGGATAGGGACTAGCGGGAGGGGTAACAATGAGCAGTTCTTC.